This T cell receptor beta chain was identified in a study of T cells in Graves' hyperthyroidism and ophthalmopathy. Study-level background: Peripheral blood was collected at initial diagnosis, before any treatment. General observations from the study: A model of 13 V-J pairs discriminated ophthalmopathy from stable hyperthyroidism.

This clonotype came up many times. Its cognate antigen is unknown. It was uncontrolled infection, other autoimmune disease, pregnancy or lactation that excluded patients. Fresh peripheral blood, 10 ml, was the source of the PBMCs. The CDR3 is 15 amino acids. Trimming removed 2 bases from V and 2 bases from J, with 12 bases in between. TCR beta CDR3 region amplification was performed from RNA transcripts. Researchers ran a first-round RT-PCR on the TCR CDR3 using the HTBI primer set. Via MiXCR, TCRdb re-called the multiplex PCR reads, giving one row per CDR3 protein. The sample records hundreds of thousands of distinct CDR3 sequences, around 22% being singletons.

Sequencing was carried out using blood. The rearrangement uses TRBV12-3 or TRBV12-4 and TRBJ2-5; tentative D call: TRBD1 (6 bases). This TCR was recovered from a woman aged 25 to 39 with Graves' ophthalmopathy. The DNA for the CDR3 is TGTGCCAGCAGTTTATTCGGACAGATACAAGAGACCCAGTACTTC. Amino acid sequence: CASSLFGQIQETQYF.